This T cell receptor (beta chain) emerged from a study of shared clonotypes between healthy human individuals (dated by TCRdb to the early 2020s). Notes on the research overall: A few men and two women, aged 18 to 49 years, made up the cohort. To increase sequencing depth and limit assay-specific biases, different laboratories used diverse techniques to prepare libraries and sequence TCR repertoires. Blood TCR repertoires of four to six healthy adults were deeply sequenced to estimate repertoire size and the extent of clonotype sharing between individuals. Each donor's leukapheresis produced roughly between about 0.8 and 10 billion PBMCs. For each donor, CD4 naive and CD4 memory were each given three plates, CD8 naive was given two plates, and CD8 memory was given one plate.

TCR CDR3 regions were amplified from genomic DNA by multiplex PCR using the deep immunoSEQ assay. Extracted genomic DNA from each cell subset was distributed evenly across all wells of several immunoSEQ 96-well plates, and each plate was treated as a replicate. Each replicate PCR for sorted subsets received around 0.2 ug genomic DNA, equal to some 32,000 T cell genomes. Purified libraries were measured with a Qubit 3.0 fluorometer, size-checked on a Bioanalyzer 2100, and measured again with the KAPA Library Quantification kit. Every immunoSEQ 96-well plate was sequenced on a separate single-read 150-cycle Illumina NextSeq 550 flow cell. Per the authors' processing: Because the immunoSEQ output included only junctional sequences and no quality scores, the filtering could not be the same as the filtering used for full-length reads. Sequences were annotated with PyIR, a Python wrapper for IgBLAST v1.9, and V/J genes and CDR3 were assigned using IMGT germline references. Reads with weak V/J assignments (E-value above 1e-6), missing CDR3, stop codons, out-of-frame junctions, or ambiguous translated residues were removed. V3J clonotypes were defined as sequences sharing the same inferred V gene, J gene, and CDR3 amino acid sequence. To compute the percentage overlap between repertoires, the number of shared unique clonotypes was divided by the size of the smaller repertoire. Three approaches were used to assess repertoire richness: RTK rarefaction, the Chao1 estimator, and Recon v2.1 estimates of unobserved clonotypes. For all TCRbeta clonotypes obtained by the gDNA method from a few donors, generation probabilities were computed with OLGA. TCRdb carries this immuneACCESS record with in-frame sequences only. Its versions omit some clonotypes, under half of them owing to an unresolved V gene in the studies checked, with the rest unexplained. That table supplies the V and J calls and clone size; D and trimming were determined from the DNA. A total of under 1,100,000 clones appear in this sample, approximately 78% of them only once. The ten top clones hold roughly 0.57% of the sample.

CDR1 GTSNPN and CDR2 SVGIG are derived from the germline V gene (reference sequence). After removal of 4 bases from V and 2 bases from J, the junction retains 1 base not matched to a gene. The CDR3 runs 12 amino acids, cysteine and phenylalanine included. Only the CDR3 region is kept as DNA, spanning 36 bases read in frame from base 1. Turning to this clone: Its target antigen remains unknown. Base-call qualities are not available, and no considerably larger clone is one nucleotide away. Other nucleotide sequences from this sample produce the same CDR3.

Overall results and qualifications from the work: Sampling was restricted to blood, and TCR repertoires in tissue are likely to differ from TCR repertoires in blood. Pairwise subsampling led to the expectation that sequencing depth would affect the degree of clonotype sharing among donors. Because the study included only a small number of donors, the genetic and exposure-history diversity represented was limited. When several donors were compared, the shared fraction of clonotypes was about 5.5% for naive CD4, 3.5% to 4% for naive CD8, 2.3% for memory CD4, and roughly 0.43% for memory CD8. Naive subsets generally had larger estimated clonotype richness than memory subsets. Higher generation probabilities were observed for clonotypes shared by all four sorted-subset donors than for non-shared clonotypes. Rarefaction of sorted-subset datasets indicated incomplete sequencing despite the large sequencing depth.

Healthy HIV-negative adults with no recently reported acute infections or vaccinations were included as donors. Every donor was a Caucasian adult living in Nashville, Tennessee, USA. CD4+ T cells were enriched by magnetic negative selection, after which naive cells were positively selected on CD45RA and the negative fraction was taken as the memory subset. Blood was collected by leukapheresis, and PBMCs were isolated by Ficoll-Histopaque density gradient centrifugation and then cryopreserved in liquid nitrogen vapor phase. Purity and quantity of every magnetically sorted T cell population were checked by analytical flow cytometry. From each sorted fraction, genomic DNA was isolated and quantified by UV absorbance on a Nanodrop 2000c.

The rearrangement combines TRBV30 with TRBJ1-2; 7 central nucleotides agree with TRBD1. The TCR comes from a man between 18 and 35 years old in good health. Some clones in this sample may be carry-over from other donors' samples. The sample comprised memory CD4+ T cells from PBMCs. This specimen's cell subset or site label, interpreted: CD45RA-negative fraction. The CDR3 is CAWTTGNYGYTF. The DNA sequence is as follows: TGTGCCTGGACGACAGGGAACTATGGCTACACCTTC.